One and the same sample provided the 7 T cell receptor beta chains below, sequenced in a study of CD8+CD57+ T cells in acquired aplastic anemia. Genomic DNA templated the TCR beta VDJ and CDR3 profiling. TCRdb fed the reads into MiXCR, producing one record per CDR3 protein. The sample includes under 200,000 distinct CDR3 sequences, about 48% of them seen just once. Sequenced input: sorted CD4+, CD8+, or CD8+CD57+ T cells (not recorded which) from PBMCs. The receptors come from a human donor in good health.

This chain links TRBV25-1 with TRBJ1-1; 11 nucleotides match TRBD1. There are 15 residues in the CDR3. CDR1 and CDR2 (germline): MGHDK, SYGVNS. Unmatched junction bases numbered 7, after V lost 4 bases and J lost 6 bases. This chain's CDR3 is CASSARTGGRSEAFF. DNA for the CDR3: TGTGCCAGCAGTGCCCGGACAGGGGGCAGGTCTGAAGCTTTCTTT.

This clonotype came up once. V and J are TRBV2 and TRBJ1-4; D not certain. The CDR3 consists of 14 residues. V shed 11 bases and J shed 0 bases, with 13 bases lying between them. In germline, CDR1 is SNHLY, CDR2 FYNNEI. The DNA for the CDR3 is TGTGCCGGAGCCAGGACCACAACTAATGAAAAACTGTTTTTT. Residues: CAGARTTTNEKLFF.

Only one count was recorded for this clonotype. The rearrangement uses TRBV24-1 and TRBJ1-1; 10 bases are a match to TRBD1. Trimming at V came to 4 bases and at J to 4 bases, leaving 8 bases not matched to a gene. The CDR3 sequence is 16 residues long. The germline gives CDR1 KGHDR, CDR2 SFDVKD. Written as DNA, the CDR3 is TGTGCCACCAGTGAGGGAGGACAGGGGGAACGCACTGAAGCTTTCTTT. Its protein is CATSEGGQGERTEAFF.

The chain joins TRBV28 to TRBJ1-5; tentative D call: TRBD1 (5 bases). The V end was cut by 2 bases, the J end by 6 bases, with 11 bases between. Germline V gene data show CDR1 as MDHEN and CDR2 as SYDVKM. The CDR3 is 14 amino acids. The CDR3 here is CASSLLGQSQPQHF. CDR3 nucleotide sequence: TGTGCCAGCAGTTTACTTGGACAAAGTCAGCCCCAGCATTTT. Combining the CDR3 with reference TRBV28 and TRBJ1-5 gives the whole variable domain DVKVTQSSRYLVKRTGEKVFLECVQDMDHENMFWYRQDPGLGLRLIYFSYDVKMKEKGDIPEGYSVSREKKERFSLILESASTNQTSMYLCASSLLGQSQPQHFGDGTRLSIL.

The rearrangement links TRBV6-1 to TRBJ1-5; D gene ambiguous. The germline V and J ends were trimmed by 0 bases and 0 bases, with 9 bases remaining between them. Germline V gene lookup returns CDR1 MNHNS and CDR2 SASEGT. The CDR3 covers 16 residues. The CDR3 DNA follows: TGTGCCAGCAGTGAAGCGCAGCTCTATAGCAATCAGCCCCAGCATTTT. Encoded protein: CASSEAQLYSNQPQHF.

The chain couples TRBV27 to TRBJ1-1; 7 bases fit TRBD1. CDR3 length: 14 amino acids. Per the germline V gene, CDR1 is MNHEY and CDR2 is SMNVEV (reference sequence). Germline trimming cut 2 bases from V and 4 bases from J; bases unmatched to any gene: 4. The CDR3 sequence: CASSLDRVATEAFF. In nucleotides, the CDR3 is TGTGCCAGCAGTTTAGACAGGGTGGCCACTGAAGCTTTCTTT.

V is TRBV20-1 and J is TRBJ2-5; 8 bases line up with TRBD1. There are 15 residues in the CDR3. Germline CDR1 is DFQATT and CDR2 is SNEGSKA (reference sequence). V shed 3 bases, J shed 3 bases, and the junction held 9 bases outside the gene matches. DNA for the CDR3: TGCAGTGCTAGGATAACAGGGGACAGGAAAGAGACCCAGTACTTC. As protein: CSARITGDRKETQYF.